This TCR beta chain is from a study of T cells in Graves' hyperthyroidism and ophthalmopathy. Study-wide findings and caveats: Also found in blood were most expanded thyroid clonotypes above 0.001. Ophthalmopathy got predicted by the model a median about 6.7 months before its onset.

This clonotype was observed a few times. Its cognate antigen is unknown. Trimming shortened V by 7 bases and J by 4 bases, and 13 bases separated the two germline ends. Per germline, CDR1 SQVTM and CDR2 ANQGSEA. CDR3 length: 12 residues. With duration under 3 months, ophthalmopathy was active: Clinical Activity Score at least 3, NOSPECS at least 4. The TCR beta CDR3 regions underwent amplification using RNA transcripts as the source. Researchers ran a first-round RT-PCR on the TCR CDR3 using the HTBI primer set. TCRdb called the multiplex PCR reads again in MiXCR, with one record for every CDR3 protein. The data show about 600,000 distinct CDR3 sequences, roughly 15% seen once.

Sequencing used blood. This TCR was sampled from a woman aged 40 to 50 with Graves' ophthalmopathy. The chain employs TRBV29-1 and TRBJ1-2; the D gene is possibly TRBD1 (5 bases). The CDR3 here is CSGGGQGYGYTF. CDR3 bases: TGCAGCGGGGGTGGGCAGGGCTATGGCTACACCTTC.